This T cell receptor (beta chain) was observed in a study of blood T cell repertoires in COVID-19. Original processing notes: Reference gene primers were amplified, and this amplification served to estimate nucleated cell counts. Profiling relied on immunoSEQ multiplex PCR, and the TCRdb table lists in-frame clones only, not all of them. V, J and clone size reflect that table, while D and trimming were determined from the DNA. Here the sample spans roughly 300,000 clones, 70% to 90% being singletons. With 10 bases removed from V and 0 bases from J, the gap between germline ends came to 16 bases. Per the germline V gene, CDR1 is SGDLS and CDR2 is YYNGEE. The CDR3 extends over 14 amino acids.

The receptor was isolated from a man younger than 35 with active or convalescent COVID-19. Material for sequencing was peripheral blood. The V call is TRBV9, the J call TRBJ1-2; D gene uncertain. The CDR3 nucleotides read TGTGCCGAACCGGTCCGGGTCTCTAACTATGGCTACACCTTC. It specifies CAEPVRVSNYGYTF.